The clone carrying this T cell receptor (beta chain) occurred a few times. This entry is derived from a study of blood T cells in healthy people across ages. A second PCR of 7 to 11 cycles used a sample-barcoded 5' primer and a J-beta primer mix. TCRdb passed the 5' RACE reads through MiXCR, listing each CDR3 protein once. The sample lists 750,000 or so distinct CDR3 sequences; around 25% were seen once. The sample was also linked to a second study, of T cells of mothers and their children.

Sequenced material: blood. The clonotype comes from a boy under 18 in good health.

The CDR3 DNA reads TGTGCCAGCAGTCGCGGAGAGACCAAAAACATTCAGTACTTC. Protein product: CASSRGETKNIQYF. V is TRBV28 and J is TRBJ2-4; D unresolved. Germline lookup yields CDR1 MDHEN and CDR2 SYDVKM. V was shortened by 5 bases and J by 2 bases, with 10 bases between the two germline ends. The CDR3 spans 14 residues.